The 32 T cell receptor beta chains in this list originate from one sample, sequenced in a study of CD8 T cells in Susac syndrome. Reverse transcription of roughly 0.45 to 1 ug RNA was performed with random hexamers. TCRdb reprocessed the immunoSEQ multiplex PCR reads via MiXCR and lists one record per CDR3 protein. This table has 150,000 to 200,000 distinct CDR3 sequences, 85% to 95% appearing once. The sequenced material came from CD8+ T cells from PBMCs. The receptors here all came from a human donor with Susac syndrome.

V is TRBV30 and J is TRBJ2-5; D ambiguous. Germline assignment: CDR1 GTSNPN and CDR2 SVGIG (reference sequence). V shed 5 bases and J shed 2 bases, with 9 bases lying between them. This CDR3 comprises 12 residues. CDR3 loop: CAWRNLQETQYF. CDR3 DNA: TGTGCCTGGCGGAACCTTCAAGAGACCCAGTACTTC.

This clonotype showed up just once. V and J are TRBV3-1 and TRBJ1-2; D gene unclear. V lost 2 bases and J lost 6, with 10 bases in between. CDR1 is LGHDT and CDR2 is YNNKEL in the germline V gene (reference sequence). The CDR3 consists of 13 residues. The CDR3 bases are TGTGCCAGCAGCCAATTCCAGTTTGATGGCTACACCTTC. Its protein product is CASSQFQFDGYTF.

This clonotype has only one observation. V and J are TRBV18 and TRBJ2-7, with 7 bases identical to TRBD1. In germline, CDR1 is KGHSH, CDR2 LQKENI. This CDR3 is built from 14 residues. Unmatched junction bases numbered 4, after V lost 3 bases and J lost 2 bases. The DNA for the CDR3 is TGTGCCAGCTCACCTCCGGGGACAGCCTACGAGCAGTACTTC. Encoded protein: CASSPPGTAYEQYF.

This clonotype was picked up a small number of times. The chain couples TRBV30 to TRBJ2-1; 13 bases line up with TRBD2. Trimming at V came to 5 bases and at J to 7 bases, leaving 8 bases not matched to a gene. The CDR3 is made up of 15 amino acids. From germline, CDR1 is GTSNPN and CDR2 SVGIG (reference sequence). The CDR3 DNA reads as TGTGCCTGGTCCCGACTAGCGGGGGGCTCAAATGAGCAGTTCTTC. It is translated as CAWSRLAGGSNEQFF.

The chain recombines TRBV13 with TRBJ2-5, with D possibly TRBD2 on 6 matching bases. Trimming pared 5 bases from V and 4 bases from J, leaving 26 bases between. CDR1 and CDR2 (germline): PRHDT, FYEKMQ (reference sequence). The CDR3 has 18 amino acids. The CDR3: CASSLGYISGGGGETQYF. The CDR3 region has the DNA TGTGCCAGCAGCCTCGGGTATATTAGCGGTGGAGGAGGAGAGACCCAGTACTTC.

CDR3 bases: TGTGCCAGCAGCCAAGATCGAGTCTTGGCAGATACGCAGTATTTT. Its protein product is CASSQDRVLADTQYF. The V gene is TRBV4-2, the J gene TRBJ2-3; D gene unclear. The CDR3 is 15 amino acids. Germline V gene sequence: CDR1 LGHNA, CDR2 YNFKEQ. V gave up 0 bases and J gave up 4 bases, with 11 bases separating them.

This chain connects TRBV11-1 to TRBJ2-1; 9 nucleotides match TRBD2. The germline CDR1 and CDR2 sequences are SGHAT and FQDESV (reference sequence). The CDR3 sequence is 15 residues long. Losses at the gene ends were 5 bases for V and 3 bases for J; bases not matched to a gene: 5. CDR3 residues: CASSRGLAGYNEQFF. In DNA form, the CDR3 reads TGTGCCAGCAGCCGGGGACTAGCTGGCTACAATGAGCAGTTCTTC.

The V call is TRBV18, the J call TRBJ2-3, with 7 nucleotides matching TRBD2. This CDR3 comprises 13 residues. Germline-derived CDR1 and CDR2 are KGHSH and LQKENI. V lost 3 bases and J lost 5; bases outside the gene matches: 2. CDR3 protein: CASSPTGGDTQYF. In nucleotides, the CDR3 is TGTGCCAGCTCACCGACGGGGGGAGATACGCAGTATTTT. The variable domain in full, completed from reference TRBV18 and TRBJ2-3, reads NAGVMQNPRHLVRRRGQEARLRCSPMKGHSHVYWYRQLPEEGLKFMVYLQKENIIDESGMPKERFSAEFPKEGPSILRIQQVVRGDSAAYFCASSPTGGDTQYFGPGTRLTVL.

This chain links TRBV5-6 with TRBJ2-1; no definite D call. Germline V lookup: CDR1 SGHDT, CDR2 YYEEEE. Trimming took 1 base from V and 8 from J, leaving 13 bases between them. CDR3 length: 14 residues. The CDR3 sequence is CASSLPSQGDEQFF. For the CDR3, the DNA is TGTGCCAGCAGCTTGCCGTCCCAAGGTGATGAGCAGTTCTTC.

The chain uses TRBV5-6 and TRBJ2-1, with no clear D. This CDR3 is 15 amino acids long. Looked up from germline, CDR1 is SGHDT and CDR2 is YYEEEE. V gave up 4 bases and J gave up 2 bases, with 13 bases separating them. CDR3 region: CASSPPEATYNEQFF. DNA for the CDR3: TGTGCCAGCAGCCCGCCAGAGGCGACCTACAATGAGCAGTTCTTC.

This chain joins TRBV2 and TRBJ2-1, with TRBD2 matching 10 bases. This CDR3 is 18 amino acids long. V was pared by 8 bases and J by 2 bases, with 15 bases of the junction left unmatched. Germline V gene data show CDR1 as SNHLY and CDR2 as FYNNEI. The CDR3 sequence is CASPVLASGRYAYNEQFF. Written as DNA, the CDR3 is TGTGCCAGCCCTGTGCTGGCTAGCGGGAGATACGCCTACAATGAGCAGTTCTTC.

The chain uses TRBV6-9 and TRBJ2-7; D is ambiguous. Germline V CDR1 and CDR2: MNHGY, SVAAGI. The CDR3 length is 14 residues. V lost 9 bases, J lost 2 bases, and 17 bases lay in between. Here the CDR3 reads CARSDNRSTYEQYF. Here the CDR3 DNA reads TGTGCCAGGAGCGACAATAGAAGTACCTACGAGCAGTACTTC.

The chain is built from TRBV20-1 and TRBJ2-7; possible D gene TRBD1, 6 bases. This CDR3 spans 15 amino acids. V was clipped by 6 bases and J by 0 bases, with 18 bases between them. Looked up from germline, CDR1 is DFQATT and CDR2 is SNEGSKA (reference sequence). The CDR3 DNA is TGCAGTGCAGAAAACCGGGACATTAACTCCTACGAGCAGTACTTC. This translates into CSAENRDINSYEQYF.

The V and J genes are TRBV27 and TRBJ2-1; maybe TRBD1 (5 bases). V lost 4 bases and J lost 10, with 17 bases in between. The CDR3 runs 14 residues. The germline CDR1 and CDR2 sequences are MNHEY and SMNVEV (reference sequence). The CDR3 nucleotides read TGTGCCAGCAGTTGGGGTGGGGAAGGGGCCGAGCAGTTCTTC. Amino acid sequence: CASSWGGEGAEQFF.

V gene TRBV7-8 combines with J gene TRBJ2-1; either TRBD1 or TRBD2 may supply D (5 bases each). This CDR3 comprises 15 residues. From germline, CDR1 is SGHVS and CDR2 FQNEAQ. Trimming took off 6 bases at V and 9 bases at J, with 21 bases between the two ends. The CDR3 DNA sequence: TGTGCCAGCAGACAAGCCCGGGACCACCGAGGTGAGCAGTTCTTC. This gives the protein CASRQARDHRGEQFF.

The chain combines TRBV4-1 with TRBJ2-1; 7 nucleotides align to TRBD2. Germline CDR1 MGHRA, CDR2 YSYEKL. The CDR3 runs 16 residues. The V segment lost 3 bases and the J segment 7 bases; nucleotides outside the gene matches: 12. The CDR3 DNA is TGCGCCAGCAGCCAGATGGGAGGGTCTCTTATTAATGAGCAGTTCTTC. Translating gives CASSQMGGSLINEQFF.

The V and J genes are TRBV29-1 and TRBJ1-4; D possibly corresponds to TRBD1 (6 bases). This CDR3 comprises 17 residues. The germline V gene has CDR1 SQVTM and CDR2 ANQGSEA. V lost 4 bases and J lost 8, with 26 bases in between. The CDR3 is CSVAFDSAGGTNEKLFF. The CDR3, as DNA: TGCAGCGTTGCTTTCGACTCCGCGGGGGGGACAAACGAAAAACTGTTTTTT.

The chain is built from TRBV2 and TRBJ2-5; D gene unclear. Trimming cost V 5 bases and J 2 bases, with 9 bases left between them. From germline, CDR1 is SNHLY and CDR2 FYNNEI. CDR3 length: 13 amino acids. The CDR3 sequence: CASSIPGQETQYF. As DNA, the CDR3 is TGTGCCAGCAGTATCCCAGGTCAAGAGACCCAGTACTTC.

The gene calls are TRBV13 and TRBJ2-7; D is perhaps TRBD1 or TRBD2 (6 bases each). V lost 5 bases to trimming and J lost 6 bases, with 20 bases between them. Germline CDR1 is PRHDT and CDR2 is FYEKMQ (reference sequence). The CDR3 length is 15 residues. The CDR3 region has the DNA TGTGCCAGCAGCCCGCTGGGGGGCGAGATATCCGAGCAGTACTTC. Its translation: CASSPLGGEISEQYF.

V and J are TRBV7-9 and TRBJ2-2; D tentatively reads TRBD1 or TRBD2 (7 bases each). Looked up from germline, CDR1 is SEHNR and CDR2 is FQNEAQ (reference sequence). V was pared by 3 bases and J by 4 bases, with 21 bases between. This CDR3 is built from 18 residues. CDR3 sequence reads: CASSLGTASGLGTGELFF. The CDR3 region has the DNA TGTGCCAGCAGCTTGGGGACAGCTAGCGGACTCGGCACCGGGGAGCTGTTTTTT.

The chain recombines TRBV5-4 with TRBJ2-1, with 10 bases matching TRBD2. Germline values: CDR1 SGHNT, CDR2 YYREEE (reference sequence). Germline trimming cut 2 bases from V and 5 bases from J; bases unmatched to any gene: 7. This CDR3 comprises 16 residues. CDR3 coding DNA: TGTGCCAGCAGCTTAGGACTAGCGGCTTTAAACAATGAGCAGTTCTTC. It is translated as CASSLGLAALNNEQFF.

The chain carries TRBV12-5 and TRBJ2-1; perhaps TRBD2 as D (6 bases). The germline V gene encodes CDR1 LGHNT and CDR2 FRNRAP. V lost 3 bases, J lost 8 bases, and 8 bases lay in between. The CDR3 sequence is 12 residues long. This chain's CDR3 is CASGLGGDEQFF. In DNA form, the CDR3 reads TGTGCTAGTGGTTTAGGAGGGGATGAGCAGTTCTTC. The full variable domain, with the rest looked up from reference TRBV12-5 and TRBJ2-1, is DARVTQTPRHKVTEMGQEVTMRCQPILGHNTVFWYRQTMMQGLELLAYFRNRAPLDDSGMPKDRFSAEMPDATLATLKIQPSEPRDSAVYFCASGLGGDEQFFGPGTRLTVL.

The V gene is TRBV9, the J gene TRBJ2-1, with D possibly called TRBD1 or TRBD2 (5 bases each). Germline V CDR1 and CDR2: SGDLS, YYNGEE. The V and J ends lost 3 bases and 9 bases respectively, with 13 bases between them. The CDR3 length is 13 residues. The DNA for the CDR3 is TGTGCCAGCAGCGACTCGAGTGGGACTGAGCAGTTCTTC. Its translation: CASSDSSGTEQFF. Full variable domain (remainder filled in from reference TRBV9 and TRBJ2-1): DSGVTQTPKHLITATGQRVTLRCSPRSGDLSVYWYQQSLDQGLQFLIQYYNGEERAKGNILERFSAQQFPDLHSELNLSSLELGDSALYFCASSDSSGTEQFFGPGTRLTVL.

The chain's CDR3 is CASSGNTSGRFSSYNEQFF. The DNA for the CDR3 is TGTGCCAGCAGCGGGAACACTAGCGGGAGGTTCAGCTCCTACAATGAGCAGTTCTTC. This chain joins TRBV9 and TRBJ2-1; TRBD2 matches at 12 bases. This CDR3 is 19 amino acids long. After removal of 3 bases from V and 0 bases from J, the junction contained 10 bases not matched to a gene. The germline V gene encodes CDR1 SGDLS and CDR2 YYNGEE. Filled out from reference TRBV9 and TRBJ2-1, the complete variable domain reads DSGVTQTPKHLITATGQRVTLRCSPRSGDLSVYWYQQSLDQGLQFLIQYYNGEERAKGNILERFSAQQFPDLHSELNLSSLELGDSALYFCASSGNTSGRFSSYNEQFFGPGTRLTVL.

This rearrangement joins TRBV20-1 to TRBJ2-7, with 9 bases fitting TRBD1. Germline CDR1 DFQATT, CDR2 SNEGSKA (reference sequence). V was clipped by 6 bases and J by 4 bases; unmatched bases: 7. The CDR3 totals 13 residues. In DNA, the CDR3 is TGCAGTGCCGTTTGGGACAGGGATTACGAGCAGTACTTC. Protein sequence: CSAVWDRDYEQYF.

The chain is built from TRBV2 and TRBJ2-7; D is undetermined. V lost 0 bases and J lost 1, with 7 bases in between. Per the germline V gene, CDR1 is SNHLY and CDR2 is FYNNEI. This CDR3 is 14 amino acids long. CDR3 sequence (DNA): TGTGCCAGCAGTGAAGCGCCGACATCCTACGAGCAGTACTTC. Translated, it gives CASSEAPTSYEQYF.

The gene calls are TRBV10-3 and TRBJ1-4, with no clear D. Germline values: CDR1 ENHRY, CDR2 SYGVKD. The CDR3 consists of 14 residues. Trimming took 3 bases from V and 5 from J, leaving 10 bases between them. The CDR3 region is CAISDDRVNEKLFF. The CDR3 DNA reads TGTGCCATCAGTGATGACCGGGTAAATGAAAAACTGTTTTTT.

The J gene is TRBJ2-1, the V gene TRBV11-2; 8 bases are a match to TRBD2. V lost 0 bases and J lost 8; bases outside the gene matches: 6. This CDR3 has 15 amino acids. The germline CDR1 and CDR2 sequences are SGHAT and FQNNGV. Here the CDR3 reads CASSLESGSFHEQFF. The CDR3 DNA is TGTGCCAGCAGCTTAGAAAGCGGGAGTTTCCATGAGCAGTTCTTC.

V and J are TRBV5-6 and TRBJ2-7, with D uncertain. Germline assignment: CDR1 SGHDT and CDR2 YYEEEE. V was shortened by 0 bases and J by 5 bases, with 9 bases between the two germline ends. The CDR3 has 13 amino acids. The CDR3 loop is CASSLAVGDEQYF. The CDR3 DNA sequence: TGTGCCAGCAGCTTGGCGGTGGGCGACGAGCAGTACTTC.

This chain links TRBV6-5 with TRBJ2-6; D gene ambiguous. V lost 2 bases and J lost 1, with 12 bases in between. The length of the CDR3 is 17 residues. CDR1 is MNHEY and CDR2 is SVGAGI in the germline V gene. The CDR3 is CASSYGIRASGANVLTF. The DNA of the CDR3 is TGTGCCAGCAGTTACGGTATTCGGGCATCTGGGGCCAACGTCCTGACTTTC.

This chain uses TRBV4-1 with TRBJ2-1, with D maybe TRBD2 (6 bases). CDR1 and CDR2 (germline): MGHRA, YSYEKL. The CDR3 has 16 residues. V dropped 0 bases and J dropped 4 bases, with 13 bases sitting between them. The CDR3 reads CASSQDYGSGYNEQFF. CDR3 coding DNA: TGCGCCAGCAGCCAAGATTACGGTAGCGGTTACAATGAGCAGTTCTTC.

J is TRBJ2-7 and V is TRBV11-2; D is perhaps TRBD1 or TRBD2 (6 bases each). The CDR3 consists of 15 residues. Germline loops: CDR1 SGHAT, CDR2 FQNNGV. V was trimmed by 0 bases and J by 3 bases, leaving 12 bases between them. The CDR3 region is CASSLESGGGYEQYF. The CDR3 DNA reads TGTGCCAGCAGCTTAGAGTCTGGAGGGGGCTACGAGCAGTACTTC.